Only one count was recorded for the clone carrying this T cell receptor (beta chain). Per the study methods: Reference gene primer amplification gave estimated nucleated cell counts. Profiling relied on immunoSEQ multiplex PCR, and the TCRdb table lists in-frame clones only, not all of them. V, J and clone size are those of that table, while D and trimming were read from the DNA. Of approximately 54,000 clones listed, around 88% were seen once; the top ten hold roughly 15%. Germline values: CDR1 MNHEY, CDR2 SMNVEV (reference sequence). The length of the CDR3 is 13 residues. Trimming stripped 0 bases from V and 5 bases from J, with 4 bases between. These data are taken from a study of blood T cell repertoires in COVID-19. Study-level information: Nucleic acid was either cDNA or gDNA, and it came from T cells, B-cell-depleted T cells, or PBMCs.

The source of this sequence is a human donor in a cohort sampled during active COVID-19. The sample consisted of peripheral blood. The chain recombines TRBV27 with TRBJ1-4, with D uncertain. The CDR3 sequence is CASSLSLNEKLFF. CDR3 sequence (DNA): TGTGCCAGCAGTTTATCCCTGAATGAAAAACTGTTTTTT. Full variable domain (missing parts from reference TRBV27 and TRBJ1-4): EAQVTQNPRYLITVTGKKLTVTCSQNMNHEYMSWYRQDPGLGLRQIYYSMNVEVTDKGDVPEGYKVSRKEKRNFPLILESPSPNQTSLYFCASSLSLNEKLFFGSGTQLSVL.